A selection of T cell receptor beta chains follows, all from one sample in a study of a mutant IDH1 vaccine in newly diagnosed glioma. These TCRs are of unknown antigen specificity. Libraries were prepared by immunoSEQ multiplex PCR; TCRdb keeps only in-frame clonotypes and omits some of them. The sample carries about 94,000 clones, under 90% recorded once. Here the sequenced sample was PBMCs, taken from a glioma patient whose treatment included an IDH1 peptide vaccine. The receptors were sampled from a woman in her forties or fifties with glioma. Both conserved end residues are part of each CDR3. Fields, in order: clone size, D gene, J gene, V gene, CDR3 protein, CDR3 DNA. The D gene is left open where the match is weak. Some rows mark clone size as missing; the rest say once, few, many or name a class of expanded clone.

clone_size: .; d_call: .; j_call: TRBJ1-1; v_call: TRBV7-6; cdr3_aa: CASSFLDSPNTEAFF; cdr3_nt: TGTGCCAGCAGCTTCTTGGACAGCCCGAACACTGAAGCTTTCTTT
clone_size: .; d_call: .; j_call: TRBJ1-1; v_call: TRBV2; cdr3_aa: CASTYHTEAFF; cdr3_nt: TGTGCCAGCACCTATCACACTGAAGCTTTCTTT
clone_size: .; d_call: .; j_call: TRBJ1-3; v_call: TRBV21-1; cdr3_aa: CASRMGIFSGNTIYF; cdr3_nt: TGTGCCAGCAGAATGGGGATATTCTCTGGAAACACCATATATTTT
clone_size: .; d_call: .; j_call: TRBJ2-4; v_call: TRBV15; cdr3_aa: CATSRDYNRENIQYF; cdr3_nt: TGTGCCACCAGCAGAGATTATAACAGGGAAAACATTCAGTACTTC
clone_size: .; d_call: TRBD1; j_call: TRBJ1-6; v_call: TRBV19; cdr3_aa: CASSLGGTARTSPLHF; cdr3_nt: TGTGCCAGTAGTCTAGGGGGGACAGCCCGTACTTCACCCCTCCACTTT
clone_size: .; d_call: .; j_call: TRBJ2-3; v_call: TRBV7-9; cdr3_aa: CASSPWSGASTDTQYF; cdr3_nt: TGTGCCAGCAGCCCATGGAGCGGCGCTAGCACAGATACGCAGTATTTT
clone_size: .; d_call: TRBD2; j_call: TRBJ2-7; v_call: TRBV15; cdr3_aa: CATGTKSSYEQYF; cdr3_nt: TGTGCCACCGGGACTAAGAGCTCCTACGAGCAGTACTTC
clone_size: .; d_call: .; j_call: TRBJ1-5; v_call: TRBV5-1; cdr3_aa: CASSPDSLNQPQHF; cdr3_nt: TGCGCCAGCAGCCCGGACAGTCTAAATCAGCCCCAGCATTTT
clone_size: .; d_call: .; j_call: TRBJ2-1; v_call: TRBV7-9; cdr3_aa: CASSLETRRWDEQFF; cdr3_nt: TGTGCCAGCAGCTTAGAGACTCGGAGGTGGGATGAGCAGTTCTTC
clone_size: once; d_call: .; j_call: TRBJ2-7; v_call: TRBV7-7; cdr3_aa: CASSLAADSYEQYF; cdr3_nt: TGTGCTAGCAGCTTAGCTGCGGACTCCTACGAGCAGTACTTC
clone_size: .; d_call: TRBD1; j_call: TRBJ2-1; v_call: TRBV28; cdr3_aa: CASSGGSPYNEQFF; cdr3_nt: TGTGCCAGTTCAGGGGGCTCCCCCTACAATGAGCAGTTCTTC
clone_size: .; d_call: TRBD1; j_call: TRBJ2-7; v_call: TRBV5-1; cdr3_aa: CASSGGQGGYEQYF; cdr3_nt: TGCGCCAGCAGCGGGGGACAGGGTGGCTACGAGCAGTACTTC
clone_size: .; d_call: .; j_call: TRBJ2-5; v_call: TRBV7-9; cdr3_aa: CASSFKGSGQETQYF; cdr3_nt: TGTGCCAGCAGCTTTAAGGGTAGCGGCCAAGAGACCCAGTACTTC
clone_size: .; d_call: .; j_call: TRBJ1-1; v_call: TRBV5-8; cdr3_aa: CASSLVPNTEAFF; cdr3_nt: TGTGCCAGCAGCTTGGTACCGAACACTGAAGCTTTCTTT
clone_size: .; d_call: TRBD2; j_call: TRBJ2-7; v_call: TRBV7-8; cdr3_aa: CASRQTGTSGRSYEQYF; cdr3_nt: TGTGCCAGCAGGCAAACCGGGACTAGCGGAAGATCCTACGAGCAGTACTTC
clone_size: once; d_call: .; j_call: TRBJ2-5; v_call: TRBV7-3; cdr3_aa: CASSPGGVAGQETQYF; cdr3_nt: TGTGCCAGCAGCCCCGGCGGAGTAGCGGGACAGGAGACCCAGTACTTC
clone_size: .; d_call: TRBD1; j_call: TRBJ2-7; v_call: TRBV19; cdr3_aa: CASSALDRDREQYF; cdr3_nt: TGTGCCAGTAGTGCCCTGGACAGGGATCGGGAGCAGTACTTC
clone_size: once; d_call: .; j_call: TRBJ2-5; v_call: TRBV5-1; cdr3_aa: CASSSLSTQETQYF; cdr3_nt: TGCGCCAGCAGCTCTCTCTCAACCCAAGAGACCCAGTACTTC
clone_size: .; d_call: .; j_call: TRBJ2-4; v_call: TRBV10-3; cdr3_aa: CAISDTMAGNIQYF; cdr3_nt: TGTGCCATCAGTGATACAATGGCGGGGAACATTCAGTACTTC
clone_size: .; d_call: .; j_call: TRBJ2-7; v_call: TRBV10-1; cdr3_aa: CASSDPGLQGQYF; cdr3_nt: TGCGCCAGCAGTGACCCGGGACTCCAGGGGCAGTACTTC
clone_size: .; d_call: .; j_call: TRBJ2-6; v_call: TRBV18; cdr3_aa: CASSQSSGANVLTF; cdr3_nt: TGTGCCAGCTCACAAAGCTCTGGGGCCAACGTCCTGACTTTC
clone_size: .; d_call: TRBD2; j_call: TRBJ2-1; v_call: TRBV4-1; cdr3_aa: CASSQSPIIGRAYNEQFF; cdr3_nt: TGCGCCAGCAGCCAATCTCCCATAATCGGGAGGGCTTACAATGAGCAGTTCTTC
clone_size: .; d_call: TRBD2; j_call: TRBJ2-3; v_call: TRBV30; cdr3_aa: CAWSLAGYPTDTQYF; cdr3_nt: TGTGCCTGGAGTCTAGCGGGGTACCCCACAGATACGCAGTATTTT
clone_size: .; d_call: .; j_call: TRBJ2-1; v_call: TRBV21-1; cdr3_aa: CASSKRASGSSNEQFF; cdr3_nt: TGTGCCAGCAGCAAACGGGCTAGCGGGAGTTCGAATGAGCAGTTCTTC
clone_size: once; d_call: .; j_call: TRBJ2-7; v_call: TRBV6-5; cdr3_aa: CASSYRDGSSYEQYF; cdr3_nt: TGTGCCAGCAGTTACCGGGACGGTAGTTCCTACGAGCAGTACTTC
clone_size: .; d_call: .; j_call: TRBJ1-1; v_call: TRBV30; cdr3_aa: CAWSVRLNTEAFF; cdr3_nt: TGTGCCTGGAGTGTAAGGCTGAACACTGAAGCTTTCTTT
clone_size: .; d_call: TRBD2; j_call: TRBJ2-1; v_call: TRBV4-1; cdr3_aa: CASTYRLADSYNEQFF; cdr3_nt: TGCGCCAGCACCTACAGACTAGCGGACTCCTACAATGAGCAGTTCTTC
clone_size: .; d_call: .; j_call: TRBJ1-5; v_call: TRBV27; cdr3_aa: CASSLEAWGNQPQHF; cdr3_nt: TGTGCCAGCAGTTTAGAGGCGTGGGGCAATCAGCCCCAGCATTTT
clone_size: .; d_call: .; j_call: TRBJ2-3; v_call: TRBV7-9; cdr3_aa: CASSLAGGRTDTQYF; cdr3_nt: TGTGCCAGCAGCTTAGCGGGAGGTAGAACAGATACGCAGTATTTT
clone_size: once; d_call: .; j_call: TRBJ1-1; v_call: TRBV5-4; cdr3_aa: CASSLASDSNTEAFF; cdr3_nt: TGTGCCAGCAGCTTGGCCTCAGATTCGAACACTGAAGCTTTCTTT
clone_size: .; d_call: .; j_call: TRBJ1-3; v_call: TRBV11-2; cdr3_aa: CASSQTAFSGNTIYF; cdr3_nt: TGTGCCAGCAGTCAGACAGCTTTCTCTGGAAACACCATATATTTT
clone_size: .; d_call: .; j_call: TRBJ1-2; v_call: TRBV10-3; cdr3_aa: CAISESEGFYGYTF; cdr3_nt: TGTGCCATCAGTGAGTCTGAGGGGTTCTATGGCTACACCTTC
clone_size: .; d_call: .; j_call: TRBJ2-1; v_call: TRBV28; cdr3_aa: CASSLLGRWATNYNEQFF; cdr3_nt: TGTGCCAGCAGTTTATTGGGCAGGTGGGCGACTAACTACAATGAGCAGTTCTTC
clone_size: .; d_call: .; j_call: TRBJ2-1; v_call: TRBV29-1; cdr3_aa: CSVDLVRGRGEQFF; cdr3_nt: TGCAGCGTTGATCTGGTTCGGGGGCGCGGTGAGCAGTTCTTC
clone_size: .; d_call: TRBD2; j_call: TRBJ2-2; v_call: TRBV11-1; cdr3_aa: CASSSPRLAGGVSTGELFF; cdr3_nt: TGTGCCAGCAGCTCCCCTCGACTAGCGGGAGGTGTTAGCACCGGGGAGCTGTTTTTT
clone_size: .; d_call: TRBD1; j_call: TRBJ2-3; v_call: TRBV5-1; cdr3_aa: CASSLRQGNRDTQYF; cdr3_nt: TGCGCCAGCAGCTTGCGACAGGGAAATCGAGATACGCAGTATTTT
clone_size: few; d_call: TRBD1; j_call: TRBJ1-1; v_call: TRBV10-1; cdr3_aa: CASNRTGPENTEAFF; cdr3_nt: TGCGCCAGCAACCGGACAGGGCCGGAAAACACTGAAGCTTTCTTT
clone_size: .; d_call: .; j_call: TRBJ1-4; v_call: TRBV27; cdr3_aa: CASRTVATNEKLFF; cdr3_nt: TGTGCCAGCAGGACGGTTGCAACTAATGAAAAACTGTTTTTT
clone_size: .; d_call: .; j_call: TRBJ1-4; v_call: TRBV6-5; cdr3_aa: CASSYSTENEKLFF; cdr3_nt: TGTGCCAGCAGTTACTCGACAGAAAATGAAAAACTGTTTTTT
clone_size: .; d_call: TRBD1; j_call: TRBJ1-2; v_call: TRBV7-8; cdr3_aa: CASSLATGQGYGYTF; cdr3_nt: TGTGCCAGCAGCTTAGCTACGGGACAGGGGTATGGCTACACCTTC
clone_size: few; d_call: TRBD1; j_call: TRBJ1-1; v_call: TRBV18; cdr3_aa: CASSPEAGQGSAFF; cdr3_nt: TGTGCCAGCTCACCAGAGGCGGGACAGGGTTCAGCTTTCTTT
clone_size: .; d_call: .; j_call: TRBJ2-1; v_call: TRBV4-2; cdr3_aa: CASSRSRLTSPYNEQFF; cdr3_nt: TGTGCCAGCAGCCGGTCGAGGCTCACAAGCCCCTACAATGAGCAGTTCTTC
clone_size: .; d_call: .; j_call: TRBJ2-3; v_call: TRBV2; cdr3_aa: CASTLNADTQYF; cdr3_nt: TGTGCCAGCACCTTGAACGCAGATACGCAGTATTTT
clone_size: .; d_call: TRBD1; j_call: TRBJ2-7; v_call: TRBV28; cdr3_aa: CASRTGAVTYEQYF; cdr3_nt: TGTGCCAGCAGGACAGGGGCGGTAACCTACGAGCAGTACTTC
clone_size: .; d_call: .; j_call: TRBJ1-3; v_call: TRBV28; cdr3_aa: CASSLRGLRGYRLTGNTIYF; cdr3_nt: TGTGCCAGCAGTTTAAGGGGATTGCGGGGCTACCGCTTGACTGGAAACACCATATATTTT
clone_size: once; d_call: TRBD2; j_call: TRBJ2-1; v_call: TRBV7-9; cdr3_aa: CASSFGLAVDEQFF; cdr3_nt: TGTGCCAGCAGCTTCGGACTAGCGGTGGATGAGCAGTTCTTC
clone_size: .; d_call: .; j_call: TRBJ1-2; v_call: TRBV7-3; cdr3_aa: CASSQDRINYGYTF; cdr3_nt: TGTGCCAGCAGCCAAGACAGGATTAACTATGGCTACACCTTC
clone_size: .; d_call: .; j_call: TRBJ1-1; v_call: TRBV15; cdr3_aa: CATSRKAPGAEAFF; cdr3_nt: TGTGCCACCAGCAGAAAGGCCCCGGGCGCTGAAGCTTTCTTT
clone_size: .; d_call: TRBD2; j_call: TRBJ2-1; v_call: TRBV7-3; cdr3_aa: CASSLNSGRLSNEQFF; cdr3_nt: TGTGCCAGCAGCTTAAATAGCGGGAGGTTGAGCAATGAGCAGTTCTTC
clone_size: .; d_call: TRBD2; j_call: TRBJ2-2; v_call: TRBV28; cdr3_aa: CASSFGLAGTGGELFF; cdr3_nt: TGTGCCAGCAGTTTCGGACTAGCGGGAACGGGCGGGGAGCTGTTTTTT
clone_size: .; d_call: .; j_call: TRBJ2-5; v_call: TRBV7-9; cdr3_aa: CASSFAGETQYF; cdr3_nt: TGTGCCAGCAGCTTCGCCGGAGAGACCCAGTACTTC
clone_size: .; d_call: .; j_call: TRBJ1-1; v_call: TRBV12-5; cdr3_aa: CASGTGLTEAFF; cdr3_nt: TGTGCTAGTGGTACAGGGTTGACTGAAGCTTTCTTT